Presented here are 25 T cell receptor beta chains from one specimen sequenced in a study of cytomegalovirus exposure and HLA in healthy donors. Only in-frame clones appear in the TCRdb table, and some are missing; sequencing was by immunoSEQ multiplex PCR. The table has some 120,000 clones, about 93% seen once. The sample comprised PBMCs. These receptors all stem from a woman aged 18-30 years in good health and CMV-seronegative.

The V and J genes are TRBV5-1 and TRBJ2-1; TRBD1 matches at 9 bases. J gave up 8 bases and V 6 bases, and 9 bases lay outside the gene matches. The germline V gene has CDR1 SGHRS and CDR2 YFSETQ. The CDR3 extends over 14 amino acids. The DNA for the CDR3 is TGCGCCAGCAATCTAAGGACAGGGGACGATGAGCAGTTCTTC. Residues: CASNLRTGDDEQFF.

This clone was detected only once. The gene calls are TRBV4-1 and TRBJ2-1, with D unresolved. Germline CDR1 and CDR2: MGHRA and YSYEKL. V lost 1 base, J lost 0 bases, and 10 bases lay in between. The CDR3 has 16 amino acids. CDR3: CASSQGSVPSYNEQFF. The CDR3 nucleotides are TGCGCCAGCAGCCAAGGATCAGTGCCCTCCTACAATGAGCAGTTCTTC.

A note on this clone: One end of the junction is discordant with germline, which a read error may explain. The rearrangement uses TRBV2 and TRBJ2-5, with TRBD2 matching 7 bases. This CDR3 region has 13 residues. Germline loops: CDR1 SNHLY, CDR2 FYNNEI. CDR3 DNA: TGTGCCAGCGACCCGGGAGGAGGAGAGATCCAGTACTTC. Amino acid sequence: CASDPGGGEIQYF.

The chain carries TRBV2 and TRBJ1-5; D is perhaps TRBD1 (6 bases). CDR1 is SNHLY, CDR2 FYNNEI, per germline. The length of the CDR3 is 15 residues. V was trimmed by 4 bases and J by 1 base, leaving 11 bases between them. This CDR3 is CASSAQGLSNQPQHF. Written as DNA, the CDR3 is TGTGCCAGCAGTGCTCAGGGGTTAAGCAATCAGCCCCAGCATTTT.

The gene calls are TRBV11-2 and TRBJ2-5, with D uncertain. The germline CDR1 and CDR2 sequences are SGHAT and FQNNGV. Trimming left V 1 base short and J 5 bases short, with 23 bases between. The CDR3 sequence is 18 residues long. The CDR3 loop reads CASSLVVHPSASKETQYF. CDR3 in DNA: TGTGCCAGCAGCTTAGTAGTGCACCCCTCCGCGAGCAAGGAGACCCAGTACTTC.

This chain joins TRBV7-3 and TRBJ2-1; 10 nucleotides align to TRBD2. Losses at the gene ends were 4 bases for V and 7 bases for J; bases not matched to a gene: 7. The CDR3 length is 15 residues. Germline V gene data show CDR1 as SGHTA and CDR2 as FQGTGA. CDR3 coding DNA: TGTGCCAGCAGCTCCATAGCGGGGGGATTTAATGAGCAGTTCTTC. It specifies CASSSIAGGFNEQFF.

The chain is built from TRBV5-4 and TRBJ2-5, with TRBD2 matching 7 bases. The CDR3 contains 15 residues. Losses at the gene ends were 6 bases for V and 5 bases for J; bases not matched to a gene: 13. Germline V gene lookup returns CDR1 SGHNT and CDR2 YYREEE (reference sequence). The CDR3 loop reads CASTVGAGVKETQYF. The CDR3 region has the DNA TGTGCCAGCACCGTTGGGGCGGGAGTAAAGGAGACCCAGTACTTC.

This clone occurred once. The rearrangement joins TRBV27 to TRBJ2-1; 8 bases match TRBD2. The J segment lost 9 bases and the V segment lost 1 base, leaving 8 bases of the junction unmatched. CDR3 length: 15 residues. Germline lookup yields CDR1 MNHEY and CDR2 SMNVEV (reference sequence). DNA for the CDR3: TGTGCCAGCAGTTTATTGGGAGCGGGAGTCGCTGAGCAGTTCTTC. It specifies CASSLLGAGVAEQFF.

The genes are TRBV11-2 and TRBJ2-4; D remains ambiguous. This CDR3 comprises 14 residues. Germline-derived CDR1 and CDR2 are SGHAT and FQNNGV. V was pared by 0 bases and J by 6 bases, with 9 bases between. CDR3 residues: CASSLDSPVNIQYF. CDR3 sequence (DNA): TGTGCCAGCAGCTTAGACTCGCCAGTAAACATTCAGTACTTC.

This sequence joins TRBV9 and TRBJ1-3; possible D gene TRBD1, 6 bases. There are 16 residues in the CDR3. Trimming pared 1 base from V and 2 bases from J, leaving 13 bases between. Per germline, CDR1 SGDLS and CDR2 YYNGEE. The CDR3 reads CASSVNAGDPGNTIYF. DNA for the CDR3: TGTGCCAGCAGCGTAAACGCAGGGGACCCTGGAAACACCATATATTTT.

The CDR3 protein is CASSPLAGYPGEKLFF. For the CDR3, the DNA is TGTGCCAGCAGCCCGCTGGCGGGCTATCCGGGTGAAAAACTGTTTTTT. The V call is TRBV14, the J call TRBJ1-4; D unclear. The CDR3 length is 16 residues. V lost 4 bases and J lost 7, with 19 bases in between. The germline V gene has CDR1 SGHDN and CDR2 FVKESK.

This CDR3 reads CAITWDSSYEQYF. The CDR3, as DNA: TGTGCCATTACCTGGGACAGCTCCTACGAGCAGTACTTC. This chain links TRBV10-3 with TRBJ2-7; 7 bases map to TRBD1. Germline assignment: CDR1 ENHRY and CDR2 SYGVKD. The CDR3 loop spans 13 amino acids. Unmatched junction bases numbered 5, after V lost 9 bases and J lost 0 bases.

This chain uses TRBV5-6 with TRBJ2-3, with no clear D. The CDR3 is 14 residues long. Germline CDR1 SGHDT, CDR2 YYEEEE. V lost 3 bases, J lost 3 bases, and 11 bases lay in between. In nucleotides, the CDR3 is TGTGCCAGCAGCTCTTACCAGAAAACAGATACGCAGTATTTT. This codes for CASSSYQKTDTQYF.

The chain links TRBV7-9 to TRBJ2-1; 9 bases map to TRBD1. V lost 7 bases, J lost 13 bases, and 8 bases stayed unmatched. Germline V gene lookup returns CDR1 SEHNR and CDR2 FQNEAQ (reference sequence). The CDR3 is made up of 12 amino acids. CDR3 residues: CASTRGQGFQFF. In nucleotides, the CDR3 is TGTGCCAGCACCCGGGGACAGGGATTTCAGTTCTTC.

CDR3 amino acids: CASSHGTGDQPQHF. CDR3 DNA: TGCGCCAGCAGCCACGGAACAGGAGATCAGCCCCAGCATTTT. The chain carries TRBV4-1 and TRBJ1-5, with a tentative D call TRBD1 (5 bases). The V gene's germline CDR1 is MGHRA and CDR2 YSYEKL. The V end was cut by 3 bases, the J end by 5 bases, with 11 bases between. This CDR3 has 14 amino acids.

The V and J genes are TRBV5-6 and TRBJ2-6; TRBD1 matches at 9 bases. The CDR3 covers 18 residues. CDR1 and CDR2 from the germline V gene are SGHDT and YYEEEE. The ends lost 2 bases at V and 4 bases at J; junction bases unmatched: 10. The CDR3 DNA is TGTGCCAGCAGCTTACGTCCCGGGACAGGGACGGGGGCCAACGTCCTGACTTTC. This encodes CASSLRPGTGTGANVLTF. The full variable domain, its missing parts supplied by reference TRBV5-6 and TRBJ2-6, is DAGVTQSPTHLIKTRGQQVTLRCSPKSGHDTVSWYQQALGQGPQFIFQYYEEEERQRGNFPDRFSGHQFPNYSSELNVNALLLGDSALYLCASSLRPGTGTGANVLTFGAGSRLTVL.

The chain combines TRBV5-1 with TRBJ1-4; 10 bases align to TRBD1. The V gene's germline CDR1 is SGHRS and CDR2 YFSETQ. The CDR3 length is 16 residues. After removal of 3 bases from V and 0 bases from J, the junction contained 2 bases not matched to a gene. The DNA of the CDR3 is TGCGCCAGCAGCTCAGGGACAGGGGCAACTAATGAAAAACTGTTTTTT. It translates to CASSSGTGATNEKLFF.

This clone occurred a few times. The V and J genes are TRBV5-1 and TRBJ2-3, with TRBD2 matching over 9 bases. Trimming removed 6 bases from V and 6 bases from J; junction bases left unmatched: 8. Germline lookup yields CDR1 SGHRS and CDR2 YFSETQ. This CDR3 has 14 amino acids. The chain's CDR3 is CASTSGRLGDTQYF. CDR3 coding DNA: TGCGCCAGCACCAGCGGGAGGTTAGGGGATACGCAGTATTTT.

The chain recombines TRBV7-9 with TRBJ2-7; D remains unclear. Germline CDR1 SEHNR, CDR2 FQNEAQ (reference sequence). Trimming took 5 bases from V and 3 from J, leaving 8 bases between them. This CDR3 contains 12 residues. The CDR3 coding sequence is TGTGCCAGCAGCCCGAACTTCTACGAGCAGTACTTC. It translates to CASSPNFYEQYF.

This chain connects TRBV7-9 to TRBJ2-7; 7 bases line up with TRBD1. V was pared by 4 bases and J by 2 bases, with 2 bases of the junction left unmatched. Germline V gives CDR1 SEHNR, CDR2 FQNEAQ (reference sequence). The CDR3 contains 13 residues. The CDR3 reads CASSSQGAYEQYF. DNA of the CDR3: TGTGCCAGCAGCTCTCAGGGGGCCTACGAGCAGTACTTC.

V gene TRBV10-1 combines with J gene TRBJ1-3; 8 bases match TRBD1. In germline, CDR1 is WNHNN, CDR2 SYGVQD (reference sequence). V gave up 8 bases and J gave up 16 bases; unmatched junction bases: 10. This CDR3 contains 11 residues. The CDR3 reads CASGDRGQRYF. DNA for the CDR3: TGCGCCAGCGGAGACAGGGGCCAACGTTATTTT.

The rearrangement links TRBV18 to TRBJ1-1; TRBD1 aligns across 8 bases. The germline V gene has CDR1 KGHSH and CDR2 LQKENI. The junction had 4 bases not matched to a gene; V was cut back by 2 bases and J by 5 bases. This CDR3 spans 14 amino acids. CDR3 region: CASSPGRGLTEAFF. The CDR3 coding sequence is TGTGCCAGCTCACCAGGCAGGGGGCTAACTGAAGCTTTCTTT. The whole variable domain, filled in from reference TRBV18 and TRBJ1-1, reads NAGVMQNPRHLVRRRGQEARLRCSPMKGHSHVYWYRQLPEEGLKFMVYLQKENIIDESGMPKERFSAEFPKEGPSILRIQQVVRGDSAAYFCASSPGRGLTEAFFGQGTRLTVV.

The rearrangement uses TRBV27 and TRBJ1-1; D may be TRBD1 (5 bases). Germline CDR1 and CDR2: MNHEY and SMNVEV (reference sequence). Trimming stripped 3 bases from V and 0 bases from J, with 11 bases between. The CDR3 has 15 residues. In DNA, the CDR3 is TGTGCCAGCAGTTTCTTTACAGGACTGAACACTGAAGCTTTCTTT. Protein product: CASSFFTGLNTEAFF.

The chain is built from TRBV19 and TRBJ2-1; D is possibly TRBD2 (5 bases). V was shortened by 4 bases and J by 9 bases, with 13 bases between the two germline ends. This CDR3 spans 13 amino acids. Germline values: CDR1 LNHDA, CDR2 SQIVND (reference sequence). Written as DNA, the CDR3 is TGTGCCAGTAGTAACACTAGATCGGGTGAGCAGTTCTTC. Its protein is CASSNTRSGEQFF.

V is TRBV28 and J is TRBJ2-7, with 10 bases that match TRBD2. This CDR3 is built from 15 residues. After removal of 6 bases from V and 3 bases from J, the junction contained 8 bases not matched to a gene. Germline V gene sequence: CDR1 MDHEN, CDR2 SYDVKM. In nucleotides, the CDR3 is TGTGCCAGCAGCCCCCTAGCGGGAGAAATCTACGAGCAGTACTTC. It yields the protein CASSPLAGEIYEQYF.